One sample yielded the 15 T cell receptor beta chains listed below, sequenced in a study of persistence of HIV-infected CD4 T cells. This was the immunoSEQ version 4 assay in survey mode. Some clones are missing from TCRdb's copy, which holds only in-frame ones; the method was immunoSEQ multiplex PCR. Here the sample spans under 40,000 clones, 60% to 75% being singletons. The stimulus was an HIV-1 Gag 15-mer peptide pool, 1 ug/peptide/mL. CD4+ T cells upregulating both CD40 ligand and CD69 were sorted as responding cells. These receptors' targets are unknown. This material consisted of CD4+ T cells sorted from PBMCs after approximately 19-hour stimulation, taken from a patient who received antiretroviral therapy. These receptors came from an adult man with HIV who was CMV-seropositive.

The chain joins TRBV29-1 to TRBJ2-7; possible D gene TRBD1, 6 bases. The CDR3 spans 14 residues. V lost 5 bases to trimming and J lost 0 bases, with 14 bases between them. From germline, CDR1 is SQVTM and CDR2 ANQGSEA. The CDR3, as DNA: TGCAGCGTTCGCAGGGGTGGGAGCTCCTACGAGCAGTACTTC. Residues: CSVRRGGSSYEQYF.

This clone occurred once. V is TRBV7-2 and J is TRBJ1-6; 8 positions match TRBD1. The ends lost 6 bases at V and 6 bases at J; junction bases unmatched: 7. This CDR3 has 15 residues. Germline values: CDR1 SGHTA, CDR2 FQGNSA. CDR3 DNA: TGTGCCAGCAGACAAGGACAGGGATCTAATTCACCCCTCCACTTT. Protein sequence: CASRQGQGSNSPLHF. Together with reference TRBV7-2 and TRBJ1-6, the CDR3 gives the full variable domain: GAGVSQSPSNKVTEKGKDVELRCDPISGHTALYWYRQSLGQGLEFLIYFQGNSAPDKSGLPSDRFSAERTGGSVSTLTIQRTQQEDSAVYLCASRQGQGSNSPLHFGNGTRLTVT.

This rearrangement joins TRBV5-1 to TRBJ1-6, with 7 positions matching TRBD1. The CDR3 loop spans 16 amino acids. Germline V gene lookup returns CDR1 SGHRS and CDR2 YFSETQ. V was clipped by 0 bases and J by 9 bases; unmatched bases: 9. CDR3 protein: CASSLDQTGMGSPLHF. The CDR3 coding sequence is TGCGCCAGCAGCTTGGACCAGACAGGGATGGGTTCACCCCTCCACTTT.

The chain employs TRBV9 and TRBJ2-3; 11 bases line up with TRBD2. Trimming cost V 4 bases and J 5 bases; bases outside gene matches: 3. Germline V gene sequence: CDR1 SGDLS, CDR2 YYNGEE. CDR3 size: 14 residues. CDR3 nucleotides: TGTGCCAGCAGCAAGGGACTAGCGGAAGATACGCAGTATTTT. This translates into CASSKGLAEDTQYF.

V and J are TRBV5-4 and TRBJ1-2, with TRBD1 matching 9 bases. From germline, CDR1 is SGHNT and CDR2 YYREEE (reference sequence). V trimming: 7 bases; J trimming: 8 bases; junction bases outside the gene matches: 9. This CDR3 has 13 residues. The CDR3 nucleotides are TGTGCCAGCGGAATACAGGGGGCGGGGGGCTACACCTTC. This encodes CASGIQGAGGYTF.

This clone was found once. J is TRBJ2-7 and V is TRBV25-1; D ambiguous. Germline assignment: CDR1 MGHDK and CDR2 SYGVNS. With 3 bases removed from V and 7 bases from J, the gap between germline ends came to 10 bases. This CDR3 contains 12 residues. CDR3 DNA sequence: TGTGCCAGCAGTGAGGATCCCTGGGAGCAGTACTTC. Protein sequence: CASSEDPWEQYF.

The gene calls are TRBV4-2 and TRBJ2-1; D is possibly TRBD1 (6 bases). The CDR3 extends over 12 amino acids. CDR1 and CDR2 (germline): LGHNA, YNFKEQ. Trimming cost V 5 bases and J 7 bases, with 9 bases left between them. The DNA of the CDR3 is TGTGCCAGCAGCAGAAGGGGGAATGAGCAGTTCTTC. It yields the protein CASSRRGNEQFF.

V usage is TRBV5-5 and J usage is TRBJ2-7; no definite D call. From germline, CDR1 is SGHKS and CDR2 YYEKEE (reference sequence). The CDR3 extends over 12 amino acids. Deletions cut 0 bases from V and 2 bases from J, with 3 bases between. CDR3 in amino acids: CASSLGTYEQYF. As DNA, the CDR3 is TGTGCCAGCAGCTTGGGGACCTACGAGCAGTACTTC.

The chain uses TRBV7-2 and TRBJ1-1; D unclear. V gave up 2 bases and J gave up 1 base, with 5 bases separating them. Germline CDR1 SGHTA, CDR2 FQGNSA. CDR3 size: 13 residues. The CDR3 region has the DNA TGTGCCAGCAGCTTAAATAAGAACACTGAAGCTTTCTTT. Its protein product is CASSLNKNTEAFF. The full variable domain, rest sourced from reference TRBV7-2 and TRBJ1-1, is GAGVSQSPSNKVTEKGKDVELRCDPISGHTALYWYRQSLGQGLEFLIYFQGNSAPDKSGLPSDRFSAERTGGSVSTLTIQRTQQEDSAVYLCASSLNKNTEAFFGQGTRLTVV.

In its sample, this clone was seen a few times. The chain joins TRBV19 to TRBJ1-3, with a tentative D call TRBD1 (6 bases). CDR3 length: 15 amino acids. CDR1 and CDR2 (germline): LNHDA, SQIVND (reference sequence). The V and J ends lost 5 bases and 0 bases respectively, with 11 bases between them. CDR3 sequence (DNA): TGTGCCAGTAGTGCCCGACAGGACTCTGGAAACACCATATATTTT. Protein sequence: CASSARQDSGNTIYF.

This clone occurred a few times. This rearrangement joins TRBV28 to TRBJ1-5; no firm D call. This CDR3 region has 14 residues. The germline CDR1 and CDR2 sequences are MDHEN and SYDVKM. The ends were cut back, 5 bases at V and 4 bases at J, with 12 bases in the middle. The CDR3 nucleotides are TGTGCCAGCAGTCTCGACCTACCTAATCAGCCCCAGCATTTT. It codes for CASSLDLPNQPQHF.

The chain uses TRBV10-1 and TRBJ1-1; D is unresolved. Trimming stripped 3 bases from V and 6 bases from J, with 11 bases between. This CDR3 spans 13 amino acids. Germline CDR1 WNHNN, CDR2 SYGVQD (reference sequence). CDR3 bases: TGCGCCAGCAGTGACCTTTTAGGCGCTGAAGCTTTCTTT. Its protein is CASSDLLGAEAFF.

The genes are TRBV2 and TRBJ1-4; D perhaps matches TRBD1 (6 bases). In germline, CDR1 is SNHLY, CDR2 FYNNEI. CDR3 length: 14 amino acids. Trimming cost V 3 bases and J 7 bases, with 12 bases left between them. DNA for the CDR3: TGTGCCAGCAGTGATGGGGGCGCTAGTGAAAAACTGTTTTTT. Protein sequence: CASSDGGASEKLFF.

The rearrangement uses TRBV6-2 or TRBV6-3 and TRBJ1-6; D ambiguous. CDR1 and CDR2 (germline): MNHEY, SVGEGT. The CDR3 is 17 amino acids. Trimming left V 5 bases short and J 0 bases short, with 14 bases between. The CDR3 coding sequence is TGTGCCAGCAGTCAGGCCCTGGTGAGCTCCTATAATTCACCCCTCCACTTT. It encodes CASSQALVSSYNSPLHF.

The chain carries TRBV5-4 and TRBJ2-7; D uncertain. The V and J ends lost 0 bases and 0 bases respectively, with 7 bases between them. The CDR3 spans 14 residues. CDR1 SGHNT and CDR2 YYREEE come from the germline V gene (reference sequence). The CDR3 nucleotides read TGTGCCAGCAGCTTGGATAAGGCCTCCTACGAGCAGTACTTC. Protein sequence: CASSLDKASYEQYF.